These T cell receptor beta chains were read from a single sample in a study of neurological immune-mediated disorders. TCRdb ran MiXCR on the 5' RACE reads and lists one entry per CDR3 protein. The sample consists of tens of thousands of distinct CDR3 sequences, 12% of them appearing once. The source material was PBMCs. The origin of the receptors is a female donor in good health. Both conserved end residues are trimmed from each CDR3.

CDR3 protein: ASNAQRLYSYNEQF
V gene: TRBV7-2
J gene: TRBJ2-1

CDR3 protein: ASSLMASGLNTGELF
V gene: TRBV7-3
J gene: TRBJ2-2

CDR3 protein: ASSYGRSEAF
V gene: TRBV5-1
J gene: TRBJ1-1

CDR3 protein: ASSLRGMGQGFPT
V gene: TRBV11-3
J gene: TRBJ1-2

CDR3 protein: ASSATSGGSGEQY
V gene: TRBV7-6
J gene: TRBJ2-7

CDR3 protein: ASSLRLAGRAGELF
V gene: TRBV7-2
J gene: TRBJ2-2

CDR3 protein: ASGGLAGGTYNEQF
V gene: TRBV5-1
J gene: TRBJ2-1

CDR3 protein: ASSPLAGNSYNEQF
V gene: TRBV5-1
J gene: TRBJ2-1

CDR3 protein: ASSRAWPSTDTQY
V gene: TRBV6-6
J gene: TRBJ2-3

CDR3 protein: ASSLAPGILNTEAF
V gene: TRBV12-3/TRBV12-4
J gene: TRBJ1-1

CDR3 protein: ASSGTGTGIHEQY
V gene: TRBV12-3/TRBV12-4
J gene: TRBJ2-7

CDR3 protein: SASLGHTNYEQY
V gene: TRBV20-1
J gene: TRBJ2-7

CDR3 protein: ASSLLLVYNEQF
V gene: TRBV12-3/TRBV12-4
J gene: TRBJ2-1

CDR3 protein: ASSLDGGRGEAF
V gene: TRBV5-6
J gene: TRBJ1-1

CDR3 protein: ASSLLLAGTDTQY
V gene: TRBV18
J gene: TRBJ2-3

CDR3 protein: ASSNHRGRSEQY
V gene: TRBV6-6
J gene: TRBJ2-7

CDR3 protein: AIRSGYEQY
V gene: TRBV10-3
J gene: TRBJ2-7

CDR3 protein: ASSSSGQGDYGYT
V gene: TRBV19
J gene: TRBJ1-2

CDR3 protein: ASSPPPGGNEQF
V gene: TRBV13
J gene: TRBJ2-1

CDR3 protein: ASSLAKEGYT
V gene: TRBV7-9
J gene: TRBJ1-2

CDR3 protein: ASRDETGGRNTIY
V gene: TRBV12-3/TRBV12-4
J gene: TRBJ1-3

CDR3 protein: SVENSYEQY
V gene: TRBV29-1
J gene: TRBJ2-7

CDR3 protein: ASRSGGGGTEAF
V gene: TRBV28
J gene: TRBJ1-1

CDR3 protein: SARAGTGGNTIY
V gene: TRBV20-1
J gene: TRBJ1-3

CDR3 protein: ASSPQGAAGNEQF
V gene: TRBV27
J gene: TRBJ2-1

CDR3 protein: ASSLVPSGQETQY
V gene: TRBV5-1
J gene: TRBJ2-5